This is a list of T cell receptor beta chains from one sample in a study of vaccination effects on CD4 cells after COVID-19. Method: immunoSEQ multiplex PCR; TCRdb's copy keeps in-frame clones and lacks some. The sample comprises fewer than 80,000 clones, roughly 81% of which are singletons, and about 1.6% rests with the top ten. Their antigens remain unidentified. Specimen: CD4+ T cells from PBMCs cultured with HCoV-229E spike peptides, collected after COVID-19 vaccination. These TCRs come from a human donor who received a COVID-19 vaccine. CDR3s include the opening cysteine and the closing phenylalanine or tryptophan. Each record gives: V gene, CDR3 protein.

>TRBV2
CASSEDSNSPLHF
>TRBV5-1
CASSWSGADTEAFF
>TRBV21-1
CASSKGFRGQGYTF
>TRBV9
CASTSCGLRATGGNQPQHF
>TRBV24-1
CATSDFRGIAGELFF
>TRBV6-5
CASTRRRAEETQYF
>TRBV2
CASSSRQVNTEAFF
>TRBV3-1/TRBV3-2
CASSQEPRDRGTSVGNQPQHF
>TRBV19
CASSPAGPLGEKLFF
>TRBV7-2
CASSSEGGNGDTQYF
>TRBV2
CASSESGRAYPMNTEAFF
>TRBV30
CAWTRPRQGNYGYTF
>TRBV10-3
CAISTSQRRSETQYF
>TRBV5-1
CASSLQGGNTEAFF
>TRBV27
CASSLGAPGQGGDTQYF
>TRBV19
CASSPGDMEKLFF
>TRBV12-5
CASGKIPDGLAVVTQYF
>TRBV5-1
CASSVGGTGELFF
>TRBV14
CASSQDVGHHPGANVLTF
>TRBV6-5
CASRSGGRATQYF
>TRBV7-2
CASSSIAGTATRAQYF
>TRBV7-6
CASSSGLAGGTDTQYF
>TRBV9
CASSVGPLTSGVRNEQFF
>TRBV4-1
CASSQTGGVGSYNEQFF
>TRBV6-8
CASSYRQGPGNTIYF
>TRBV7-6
CASRIGSPNTGELFF
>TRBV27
CASSLSIGRGQRLNTGELFF
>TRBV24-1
CATSQTDGGNQPQHF
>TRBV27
CASSQFRGTASQETQYF
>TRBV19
CASTPQGINTGELFF